This record covers a single T cell receptor (beta chain). The data were taken from a study of blood T cell repertoires in COVID-19. Study information: Specimens from acute and convalescent COVID-19 originated in the United States, Italy and Spain. The cDNA or gDNA used as material had been derived from T cells, B-cell-depleted T cells, or PBMCs.

The CDR3 contains 15 residues. The germline V gene has CDR1 LNHNV and CDR2 YYDKDF (reference sequence). Trimming stripped 4 bases from V and 3 bases from J, with 15 bases between. Original handling: For nucleated cells, counts were estimated from reference gene primer amplification. TCRdb keeps only in-frame clones here, not all; method: immunoSEQ multiplex PCR. V and J calls and clone size come straight from that table; D and trimming were deduced from the DNA. The repertoire holds over 100,000 clones, with approximately 84% as singletons. What was sequenced was peripheral blood. This TCR derives from a man aged 55-75 years with acute or convalescent COVID-19. V usage is TRBV15 and J usage is TRBJ1-1; D gene unclear. The CDR3 loop reads CATSMGRREDTEAFF. In DNA, the CDR3 is TGTGCCACCAGCATGGGGAGGAGGGAGGACACTGAAGCTTTCTTT.